This T cell receptor beta chain comes out of a study of T-cell reconstitution after alpha-beta-depleted transplantation in children. The CDR3 is made up of 15 amino acids. Trimming removed 2 bases at V and 2 bases at J, with 10 bases between. The germline V gene has CDR1 KGHDR and CDR2 SFDVKD. Unique molecular identifiers tagged the TCRbeta library. TCRdb analysed the PCR reads with MiXCR anew, one entry per CDR3 protein. The table shows a few hundred thousand distinct CDR3 sequences, with about a quarter occurring only once. The rearrangement uses TRBV24-1 and TRBJ2-3; D remains unclear. The receptor's source is a boy in the first two years of life with Wiskott-Aldrich syndrome, due to receive a stem cell transplant. The sequences come from PBMCs, collected before TCRalphabeta/CD19-depleted stem cell transplant. The CDR3: CATSDSAAHTDTQYF. The CDR3 region has the DNA TGTGCCACCAGTGATTCCGCTGCACACACAGATACGCAGTATTTT.